These 19 T cell receptor beta chains were sequenced from one sample in a study of blood T cell repertoires in COVID-19. Data came from immunoSEQ multiplex PCR; TCRdb stores just in-frame clones and leaves some out. The table lists about 290,000 clones, roughly 91% of them singletons. The sequencing sample was made of peripheral blood. The source is a woman in her thirties with COVID-19, enrolled during active disease.

J is TRBJ2-7 and V is TRBV5-1; weak D call: TRBD2 (5 bases). Between the trimmed V and J ends, which lost 7 bases and 2 bases, there was a span of 13 bases. The CDR3 length is 13 residues. Germline CDR1 is SGHRS and CDR2 is YFSETQ. This CDR3 reads CASSTAEAYEQYF. DNA of the CDR3: TGCGCCAGCTCCACTGCGGAGGCCTACGAGCAGTACTTC.

This clone was detected once. V is TRBV4-2 and J is TRBJ2-3, with D tentatively TRBD2 (6 bases). The germline V gene encodes CDR1 LGHNA and CDR2 YNFKEQ. This CDR3 region has 19 residues. V was trimmed by 6 bases and J by 2 bases, leaving 27 bases between them. The CDR3 bases are TGTGCCAGCAGTCCCGAGGCTCCCTCCGGGGGACCAATCACAGATACGCAGTATTTT. It is translated as CASSPEAPSGGPITDTQYF.

V usage is TRBV19 and J usage is TRBJ1-2, with a possible D match to TRBD1 (6 bases). Trimming removed 5 bases from V and 6 bases from J, with 13 bases in between. CDR1 is LNHDA, CDR2 SQIVND, per germline (reference sequence). The CDR3 length is 13 residues. CDR3 nucleotides: TGTGCCAGTAGTGTCCGGGGGGCCAATGGCTACACCTTC. Translating it yields CASSVRGANGYTF.

The chain employs TRBV29-1 and TRBJ2-3; 10 bases map to TRBD1. V was clipped by 6 bases and J by 0 bases; unmatched bases: 6. Looked up from germline, CDR1 is SQVTM and CDR2 is ANQGSEA. The CDR3 has 15 residues. The CDR3 reads CSVIGTGESTDTQYF. CDR3 DNA sequence: TGCAGCGTAATCGGGACAGGGGAAAGCACAGATACGCAGTATTTT.

The V and J genes are TRBV19 and TRBJ2-6; a possible D gene is TRBD1 (5 bases). CDR1 and CDR2 (germline): LNHDA, SQIVND (reference sequence). This CDR3 comprises 16 residues. V was clipped by 6 bases and J by 2 bases, with 14 bases between them. This CDR3 is CASSSTTAPGANVLTF. Here the CDR3 DNA reads TGTGCCAGTAGCTCCACGACAGCCCCTGGGGCCAACGTCCTGACTTTC.

The chain has TRBV28 and TRBJ1-4, with 8 bases identical to TRBD1. The CDR3 has 12 amino acids. With V trimmed by 3 bases and J by 17 bases, 8 bases remained unmatched. Looked up from germline, CDR1 is MDHEN and CDR2 is SYDVKM. The CDR3 DNA reads TGTGCCAGCAGTTTCACAGACAGGGGTAGTTTTTTT. This sequence encodes CASSFTDRGSFF.

The chain links TRBV19 to TRBJ2-3; tentative D call: TRBD2 (5 bases). Trimming removed 7 bases at V and 3 bases at J, with 17 bases between. This CDR3 is built from 15 residues. The germline V gene encodes CDR1 LNHDA and CDR2 SQIVND (reference sequence). DNA for the CDR3: TGTGCCAGTAATATGGGTCCTAGCAAGACAGATACGCAGTATTTT. It translates to CASNMGPSKTDTQYF.

This rearrangement joins TRBV11-2 to TRBJ1-5, with D possibly TRBD1 on 6 matching bases. Germline loops: CDR1 SGHAT, CDR2 FQNNGV. The CDR3 has 13 amino acids. The V and J ends lost 6 bases and 7 bases respectively, with 13 bases between them. The CDR3 coding sequence is TGTGCCAGCAGTGGGACATCAGGCCAGCCCCAGCATTTT. This translates into CASSGTSGQPQHF.

The chain couples TRBV28 to TRBJ1-2, with D uncertain. Trimming took off 2 bases at V and 7 bases at J, with 8 bases between the two ends. The CDR3 is 12 residues long. In germline, CDR1 is MDHEN, CDR2 SYDVKM. The CDR3 DNA reads TGTGCCAGCAGTTTAGGAGGAGGTGGCTACACCTTC. Amino acid sequence: CASSLGGGGYTF.

The chain uses TRBV10-2 and TRBJ2-3, with D maybe TRBD2 (5 bases). Trimming shortened V by 3 bases and J by 6 bases, and 13 bases separated the two germline ends. CDR3 length: 14 amino acids. Looked up from germline, CDR1 is WSHSY and CDR2 is SAAADI. The CDR3 protein is CASSDLAGSDTQYF. The CDR3 nucleotides read TGCGCCAGCAGTGACCTAGCAGGTTCGGATACGCAGTATTTT.

The CDR3 DNA is TGTGCCAGCAGTTTAGGGACAGGAGTGAACACTGAAGCTTTCTTT. The encoded protein is CASSLGTGVNTEAFF. This chain uses TRBV27 with TRBJ1-1, with 8 bases lining up with TRBD1. Germline loops: CDR1 MNHEY, CDR2 SMNVEV (reference sequence). The CDR3 runs to 15 residues. With 2 bases clipped from V and 0 bases from J, the junction kept 2 bases outside the gene matches.

In its sample, this clone was seen once. The rearrangement uses TRBV5-6 and TRBJ1-6; no clear D. The germline gives CDR1 SGHDT, CDR2 YYEEEE. CDR3 size: 16 residues. The ends were cut back, 3 bases at V and 1 base at J, with 11 bases in the middle. The CDR3 region is CASSSGWRSYNSPLHF. CDR3 nucleotide sequence: TGTGCCAGCAGCTCCGGATGGAGGTCCTATAATTCACCCCTCCACTTT.

The chain combines TRBV5-5 with TRBJ1-3; D gene ambiguous. The CDR3 is 17 amino acids. V lost 0 bases to trimming and J lost 0 bases, with 13 bases between them. Germline CDR1 reads SGHKS; CDR2 reads YYEKEE (reference sequence). The DNA of the CDR3 is TGTGCCAGCAGCTTGGTTTCTGCACCCTACTCTGGAAACACCATATATTTT. Translating gives CASSLVSAPYSGNTIYF.

The genes are TRBV4-1 and TRBJ2-7, with D possibly TRBD1 on 6 matching bases. CDR3 length equals 14 residues. V was trimmed by 3 bases and J by 5 bases, leaving 14 bases between them. Germline lookup yields CDR1 MGHRA and CDR2 YSYEKL. For the CDR3, the DNA is TGCGCCAGCAGCCAGAATACAGGGTCTAACGAGCAGTACTTC. It encodes CASSQNTGSNEQYF.

The chain recombines TRBV29-1 with TRBJ2-2; D is ambiguous. This CDR3 has 14 residues. V was clipped by 4 bases and J by 3 bases, with 12 bases between them. CDR1 is SQVTM, CDR2 ANQGSEA, per germline. The DNA of the CDR3 is TGCAGCGTTGTTCCGCTACGAGACACCGGGGAGCTGTTTTTT. Protein sequence: CSVVPLRDTGELFF.

The V gene is TRBV6-5, the J gene TRBJ1-5; D remains ambiguous. This CDR3 is 15 amino acids long. Germline loops: CDR1 MNHEY, CDR2 SVGAGI. Trimming removed 6 bases from V and 1 base from J, with 13 bases in between. The CDR3 DNA follows: TGTGCCAGCAGCAGCTCCCGGAGAAGCAATCAGCCCCAGCATTTT. This encodes CASSSSRRSNQPQHF.

The gene calls are TRBV6-5 and TRBJ2-1, with D possibly being TRBD2 (6 bases). V was shortened by 2 bases and J by 9 bases, with 8 bases between the two germline ends. Germline V gene data show CDR1 as MNHEY and CDR2 as SVGAGI. The CDR3 consists of 12 residues. The CDR3 reads CASSYMGGEQFF. The CDR3, as DNA: TGTGCCAGCAGTTACATGGGAGGTGAGCAGTTCTTC.

This CDR3 is CASTYRMHNEQFF. CDR3 nucleotide sequence: TGTGCCAGCACCTACAGGATGCACAATGAGCAGTTCTTC. J is TRBJ2-1 and V is TRBV12-3 or TRBV12-4; D might be TRBD1 (5 bases). V was pared by 7 bases and J by 5 bases, with 12 bases between. This CDR3 has 13 residues.

V and J are TRBV15 and TRBJ1-2, with TRBD1 matching 10 bases. J was trimmed by 4 bases and V by 3 bases; bases with no gene match: 11. Germline V gives CDR1 LNHNV, CDR2 YYDKDF (reference sequence). This CDR3 has 17 residues. CDR3 in amino acids: CATSSGTGVSIGYGYTF. The CDR3 coding sequence is TGTGCCACCAGCAGCGGGACAGGGGTTTCCATAGGCTATGGCTACACCTTC.